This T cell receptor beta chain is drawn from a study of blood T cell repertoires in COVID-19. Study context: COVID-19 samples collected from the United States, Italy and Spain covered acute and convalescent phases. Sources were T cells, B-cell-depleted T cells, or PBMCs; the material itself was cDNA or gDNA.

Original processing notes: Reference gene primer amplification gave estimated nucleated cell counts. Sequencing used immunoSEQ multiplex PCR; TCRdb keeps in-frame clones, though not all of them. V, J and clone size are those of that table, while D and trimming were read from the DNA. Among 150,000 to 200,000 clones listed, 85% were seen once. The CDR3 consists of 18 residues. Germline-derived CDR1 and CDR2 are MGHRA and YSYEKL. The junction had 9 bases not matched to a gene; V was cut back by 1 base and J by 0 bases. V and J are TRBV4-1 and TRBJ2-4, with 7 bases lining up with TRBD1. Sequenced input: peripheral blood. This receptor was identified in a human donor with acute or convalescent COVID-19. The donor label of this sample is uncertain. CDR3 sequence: CASSQVGTVRLAKNIQYF. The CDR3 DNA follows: TGCGCCAGCAGCCAAGTGGGGACAGTTAGACTAGCCAAAAACATTCAGTACTTC.